One T cell receptor (beta chain) is described in this entry. This clonotype was seen just once. Its antigen target is currently unknown. No much larger clone is present one base from it, and per-base qualities are unavailable. Support from one read is weak. Starting from 450 to 500 ng total RNA, TCRbeta-specific cDNA was produced by reverse transcription with a constant-region primer and ProtoScript II reverse transcriptase. Construction of the TCRbeta libraries relied on three nested rounds of multiplex PCR, following a slightly modified ARM-PCR procedure. Each of the first two PCR rounds ran for about 9 cycles and used multiplex TRBV1-TRBV30 forward primers together with a Cbeta reverse primer. Sample barcodes and Illumina adapters were attached in a final 25-cycle PCR using Deep VentR polymerase. Amplicons of 200-500 bp were gel-purified with a QIAquick gel extraction kit before sequencing. An Illumina HiSeq 2500 was used to sequence the TCRbeta amplicons with 250-bp paired-end reads. On the authors' methods: Reads were quality-trimmed with Trimmomatic v0.33, and paired reads were merged with FLASH v1.2.11 to recover full CDR3 sequences. MiGEC v1.2.1b assigned V, D and J germline segments to the rearranged TCRbeta sequences. VDJtools v1.0.0 computed clonotype statistics and Shannon-Wiener diversity indices. Except for diversity analysis, only the 250 most abundant clonotypes of each sample were used in subsequent analyses to reduce sampling bias. Using fastp trimming at Q25 and MiXCR clonotype assembly, TCRdb reanalyzed the public sequencing data and kept in-frame beta chains. Each CDR3 protein gets just one entry, which takes the most common genes and DNA from the rows behind it. None of the V and J calls come from the authors' own analysis; TCRdb made them. This sample lists some 55,000 distinct CDR3 sequences; 70% to 75% were detected once. Of the sample, approximately 25% falls within the top ten clones.

Total RNA and DNA were co-extracted from roughly 20-30 mg of bulk tissue with the AllPrep DNA/RNA mini kit, without cell sorting. A handful of patients with histopathologically diagnosed primary liver carcinoma underwent surgical resection in China between November 2015 and 2016. Patients had chronic HBV infection and were treatment-naive at sampling. Five spatially separated regions were sampled per tumor: superior, inferior, left-lateral and right-lateral poles, plus the tumor centre. Histology showed that every tumor sample contained more than 75% viable tumor cells. Pieces of fresh tumor and adjacent tissue were cut in half, with one half kept in RNAlater at -80 degrees C and the other half sent for histology. From its cysteine to its phenylalanine, the CDR3 spans 14 amino acids. Only CDR3 DNA remains: 42 bases, in frame from the first base. The germline V gene gives CDR1 as SQVTM and CDR2 as ANQGSEA.

This record belongs to a study of tumor-infiltrating lymphocytes in primary liver carcinoma (dated by TCRdb to 2016 to 2017). About the full investigation: The five patients, three men and two women aged 30 to 69 years, had hepatocellular carcinoma (four) or combined HCC and intrahepatic cholangiocarcinoma (one). The five patients had tumors of stage T1-T3 N0M0, with maximum diameters ranging from 4.2 to 10 cm. Each sample produced about 3.65 to 7.5 million productive TCRbeta reads, and read depth showed no significant difference between tissue types. Across five regions of each liver tumor, along with adjacent normal tissue and blood, the study brought together TCRbeta repertoire sequencing, expression microarrays and whole-exome sequencing. A total of about 35 specimens from 5 patients underwent TCRbeta repertoire sequencing, comprising roughly 25 tumor regions, 5 adjacent noncancerous liver tissues and 5 peripheral blood samples. The 20 to 30 tumor region samples were profiled with Agilent mRNA microarrays so that TCRbeta repertoire diversity could be related to the local molecular phenotype. Repertoires from technical replicates were highly reproducible, with mean shared-clone rates approximately 0.9 and correlation coefficients above 0.95.

What the work shows at the level of the full study, not this receptor alone: Consistent with antigen-driven expansion, pairs of tumor regions showed higher repertoire overlap (mean around 36%) than either tumor-adjacent pairs (approximately 17%) or tumor-blood pairs (approximately 14%). Only about 7-24% of top clones were found in all five regions of a tumor, suggesting spatial heterogeneity of tumor-infiltrating T cells. Compared with blood, tumors had a significantly larger share of the repertoire taken up by the top 250 clones (p = 0.039). With just four or five patients in the study, the authors point out that the findings should be validated in a larger study. Only the TCR beta chain was sequenced, so true repertoire diversity is likely underestimated because unpaired alpha chains were not captured. Because the samples were bulk and unsorted, CD4+ and CD8+ T cell repertoires could not be compared.

The sequence links TRBV29-1 to TRBJ2-3, with a tentative D gene TRBD2 over 5 matching bases. The sequence was obtained from a man in his forties with primary liver carcinoma and hepatitis B virus infection. Sequencing input: liver tumor tissue from sampling region 2. The sample's cell subset or site label, decoded: tumor region T2, inferior pole. The encoded CDR3 is CNVAPGKLTDTQYF. At the DNA level, the sequence is TGCAATGTCGCCCCGGGAAAGCTCACAGATACGCAGTATTTT.